This T cell receptor (beta chain) was identified in a study of blood T cell repertoires in COVID-19. This CDR3 has 19 residues. Unmatched junction bases numbered 13, after V lost 4 bases and J lost 0 bases. Per the germline V gene, CDR1 is KGHSH and CDR2 is LQKENI. TCRdb's copy holds only in-frame clones and misses some; the assay was immunoSEQ multiplex PCR. Seen here are fewer than 150,000 clones, 70% to 85% observed once, and the top ten hold 1.5% to 2%. This clonotype originated in a woman between 18 and 30 years old who had been exposed to COVID-19. Sequencing was done on a sample of PBMCs or T cells enriched from blood (not recorded which). The rearrangement joins TRBV18 to TRBJ1-4; 8 nucleotides align to TRBD1. CDR3 coding DNA: TGTGCCAGCTCACGGACAGGGTGGGGACAAACTGCAACTAATGAAAAACTGTTTTTT. Residues: CASSRTGWGQTATNEKLFF. Full variable domain (rest looked up from reference TRBV18 and TRBJ1-4): NAGVMQNPRHLVRRRGQEARLRCSPMKGHSHVYWYRQLPEEGLKFMVYLQKENIIDESGMPKERFSAEFPKEGPSILRIQQVVRGDSAAYFCASSRTGWGQTATNEKLFFGSGTQLSVL.